A selection of T cell receptor beta chains follows, all from one sample in a study of shared clonotypes between healthy human individuals. Sequencing used immunoSEQ multiplex PCR; TCRdb keeps in-frame clones, though not all of them. This table has 1.5 million to 2.5 million clones, approximately 94% appearing once. Input material: naive CD8+ T cells sorted from blood. The receptor source for this set is a man between 18 and 35 years old in good health. Each CDR3 is given with its conserved first and last residue. Each record gives: V gene, J gene, D gene, clone size, CDR3 protein, CDR3 DNA. The D gene is left open where the match is weak. Size is omitted from some rows. Given values are once, few, many or a class for expanded clones.

V gene: TRBV19
J gene: TRBJ1-3
D gene: TRBD1
clone size: -
CDR3 protein: CASSMDRGNTIYF
CDR3 DNA: TGTGCCAGTAGTATGGACAGGGGAAACACCATATATTTT

V gene: TRBV7-8
J gene: TRBJ1-2
D gene: -
clone size: -
CDR3 protein: CASSQATNYGYTF
CDR3 DNA: TGTGCCAGCAGTCAGGCAACTAACTATGGCTACACCTTC

V gene: TRBV27
J gene: TRBJ1-5
D gene: -
clone size: -
CDR3 protein: CASSFLVGNQPQHF
CDR3 DNA: TGTGCCAGCAGTTTTCTGGTGGGCAATCAGCCCCAGCATTTT

V gene: TRBV19
J gene: TRBJ2-1
D gene: -
clone size: -
CDR3 protein: CASSILSDNEQFF
CDR3 DNA: TGTGCCAGTAGTATCCTGTCAGACAATGAGCAGTTCTTC

V gene: TRBV7-8
J gene: TRBJ1-2
D gene: -
clone size: few
CDR3 protein: CASSLAGSLSNYGYTF
CDR3 DNA: TGTGCCAGCAGCTTAGCCGGGAGCCTGAGCAACTATGGCTACACCTTC

V gene: TRBV25-1
J gene: TRBJ1-4
D gene: -
clone size: -
CDR3 protein: CASSANDIYEKLFF
CDR3 DNA: TGTGCCAGCAGTGCCAACGATATCTATGAAAAACTGTTTTTT

V gene: TRBV28
J gene: TRBJ2-1
D gene: -
clone size: once
CDR3 protein: CASGTEQFF
CDR3 DNA: TGTGCCAGCGGGACAGAGCAGTTCTTC

V gene: TRBV15
J gene: TRBJ1-2
D gene: -
clone size: -
CDR3 protein: CATSREYGLSGQNYGYTF
CDR3 DNA: TGTGCCACCAGCAGAGAATACGGTTTGAGCGGACAGAACTATGGCTACACCTTC

V gene: TRBV7-9
J gene: TRBJ1-3
D gene: -
clone size: -
CDR3 protein: CASSLAVTQVNSGNTIYF
CDR3 DNA: TGTGCCAGCAGCTTAGCTGTGACGCAAGTGAACTCTGGAAACACCATATATTTT

V gene: TRBV7-9
J gene: TRBJ2-5
D gene: TRBD2
clone size: -
CDR3 protein: CASSFGGGLETQYF
CDR3 DNA: TGTGCCAGCAGCTTTGGCGGGGGGTTAGAGACCCAGTACTTC

V gene: TRBV7-9
J gene: TRBJ2-3
D gene: -
clone size: -
CDR3 protein: CASSLEDSLSTDTQYF
CDR3 DNA: TGTGCCAGCAGCCTGGAGGACTCCTTAAGCACAGATACGCAGTATTTT

V gene: TRBV6-1
J gene: TRBJ2-7
D gene: -
clone size: -
CDR3 protein: CASSDFMAGAYEQYF
CDR3 DNA: TGTGCCAGCAGTGACTTTATGGCAGGTGCCTACGAGCAGTACTTC

V gene: TRBV28
J gene: TRBJ1-2
D gene: -
clone size: -
CDR3 protein: CASSYWGSYGYTF
CDR3 DNA: TGTGCCAGCAGTTATTGGGGGTCCTATGGCTACACCTTC

V gene: TRBV4-1
J gene: TRBJ2-3
D gene: -
clone size: -
CDR3 protein: CASSQVLGDTQYF
CDR3 DNA: TGCGCCAGCAGCCAAGTCCTCGGGGATACGCAGTATTTT

V gene: TRBV30
J gene: TRBJ2-7
D gene: TRBD1
clone size: -
CDR3 protein: CAWSVATGGYEQYF
CDR3 DNA: TGTGCCTGGAGTGTAGCGACAGGGGGCTACGAGCAGTACTTC

V gene: TRBV19
J gene: TRBJ2-7
D gene: -
clone size: -
CDR3 protein: CASSAVLGDYEQYF
CDR3 DNA: TGTGCCAGTAGTGCAGTTCTTGGGGATTACGAGCAGTACTTC

V gene: TRBV6-1
J gene: TRBJ2-1
D gene: -
clone size: -
CDR3 protein: CASQGEASYNEQFF
CDR3 DNA: TGTGCCAGCCAAGGGGAGGCCTCCTACAATGAGCAGTTCTTC

V gene: TRBV2
J gene: TRBJ2-1
D gene: -
clone size: -
CDR3 protein: CASSEARSLLVVDSYNEQFF
CDR3 DNA: TGTGCCAGCAGTGAAGCCCGAAGCCTACTAGTTGTTGACTCCTACAATGAGCAGTTCTTC

V gene: TRBV2
J gene: TRBJ2-7
D gene: -
clone size: -
CDR3 protein: CASSDEQGSYEQYF
CDR3 DNA: TGTGCCAGCAGTGATGAACAGGGCTCCTACGAGCAGTACTTC

V gene: TRBV28
J gene: TRBJ2-1
D gene: -
clone size: -
CDR3 protein: CAGSTSFYNEQFF
CDR3 DNA: TGTGCCGGCTCGACTTCTTTCTACAATGAGCAGTTCTTC

V gene: TRBV27
J gene: TRBJ2-4
D gene: -
clone size: -
CDR3 protein: CASSFRSPTENIQYF
CDR3 DNA: TGTGCCAGCAGTTTCCGAAGTCCTACAGAAAACATTCAGTACTTC

V gene: TRBV5-8
J gene: TRBJ1-4
D gene: -
clone size: -
CDR3 protein: CASSPDSIFEKLFF
CDR3 DNA: TGTGCCAGCAGCCCCGACAGCATCTTCGAAAAACTGTTTTTT

V gene: TRBV6-5
J gene: TRBJ2-5
D gene: -
clone size: -
CDR3 protein: CASSSWADQETQYF
CDR3 DNA: TGTGCCAGCAGTTCCTGGGCCGACCAAGAGACCCAGTACTTC

V gene: TRBV30
J gene: TRBJ1-5
D gene: -
clone size: -
CDR3 protein: CAWSPEAGSNNQPQHF
CDR3 DNA: TGTGCCTGGAGTCCAGAGGCTGGGAGTAACAATCAGCCCCAGCATTTT

V gene: TRBV29-1
J gene: TRBJ1-2
D gene: TRBD1
clone size: -
CDR3 protein: CSVAGQGAYGYTF
CDR3 DNA: TGCAGCGTTGCTGGACAGGGTGCCTATGGCTACACCTTC

V gene: TRBV7-9
J gene: TRBJ2-1
D gene: -
clone size: once
CDR3 protein: CASSLTSRDNEQFF
CDR3 DNA: TGTGCCAGCAGCTTAACTAGCCGGGACAATGAGCAGTTCTTC

V gene: TRBV7-9
J gene: TRBJ2-3
D gene: -
clone size: -
CDR3 protein: CASSLLERPVTDTQYF
CDR3 DNA: TGTGCCAGCAGCCTCCTCGAGCGACCCGTTACAGATACGCAGTATTTT

V gene: TRBV4-1
J gene: TRBJ1-2
D gene: TRBD1
clone size: -
CDR3 protein: CASSPTGTNGYTF
CDR3 DNA: TGCGCCAGCAGCCCGACAGGGACAAATGGCTACACCTTC

V gene: TRBV19
J gene: TRBJ1-1
D gene: -
clone size: -
CDR3 protein: CASSPGHPGAFF
CDR3 DNA: TGTGCCAGTAGTCCCGGACACCCGGGGGCTTTCTTT

V gene: TRBV7-9
J gene: TRBJ2-2
D gene: TRBD2
clone size: -
CDR3 protein: CASISERGVNTGELFF
CDR3 DNA: TGTGCCAGCATCAGTGAGCGGGGGGTGAACACCGGGGAGCTGTTTTTT

V gene: TRBV5-4
J gene: TRBJ2-2
D gene: -
clone size: -
CDR3 protein: CASSLLGDTGELFF
CDR3 DNA: TGTGCCAGCAGCTTGTTGGGGGACACCGGGGAGCTGTTTTTT

V gene: TRBV4-2
J gene: TRBJ2-7
D gene: TRBD1
clone size: -
CDR3 protein: CASSPGTGEWYEQYF
CDR3 DNA: TGTGCCAGCAGCCCCGGGACAGGGGAATGGTACGAGCAGTACTTC

V gene: TRBV5-6
J gene: TRBJ2-7
D gene: -
clone size: -
CDR3 protein: CASSFTSGEQYF
CDR3 DNA: TGTGCCAGCAGCTTTACTAGTGGCGAGCAGTACTTC

V gene: TRBV10-3
J gene: TRBJ2-7
D gene: TRBD1
clone size: -
CDR3 protein: CAISGWDSTYEQYF
CDR3 DNA: TGTGCCATCAGTGGTTGGGACAGCACCTACGAGCAGTACTTC

V gene: TRBV2
J gene: TRBJ1-1
D gene: -
clone size: -
CDR3 protein: CASRGLQGLNTEAFF
CDR3 DNA: TGTGCCAGCAGAGGGCTTCAGGGACTGAACACTGAAGCTTTCTTT

V gene: TRBV7-6
J gene: TRBJ2-7
D gene: TRBD1
clone size: -
CDR3 protein: CASSLGQGANYEQYF
CDR3 DNA: TGTGCCAGCAGCTTAGGACAGGGGGCTAATTACGAGCAGTACTTC

V gene: TRBV30
J gene: TRBJ1-1
D gene: -
clone size: -
CDR3 protein: CAWRRTANTEAFF
CDR3 DNA: TGTGCCTGGAGGAGGACGGCGAACACTGAAGCTTTCTTT

V gene: TRBV7-2
J gene: TRBJ2-3
D gene: TRBD2
clone size: -
CDR3 protein: CASSLGLAEGEADTQYF
CDR3 DNA: TGTGCCAGCAGCTTGGGACTAGCGGAGGGAGAGGCAGATACGCAGTATTTT

V gene: TRBV20-1
J gene: TRBJ1-4
D gene: -
clone size: -
CDR3 protein: CSALYEKLFF
CDR3 DNA: TGCAGTGCCCTTTATGAAAAACTGTTTTTT

V gene: TRBV27
J gene: TRBJ2-7
D gene: -
clone size: few
CDR3 protein: CASSPLGAEQYF
CDR3 DNA: TGTGCCAGCAGTCCGCTAGGGGCCGAGCAGTACTTC

V gene: TRBV5-6
J gene: TRBJ2-7
D gene: TRBD1
clone size: -
CDR3 protein: CASSIGTGTGPYEQYF
CDR3 DNA: TGTGCCAGCAGCATTGGGACCGGGACAGGACCCTACGAGCAGTACTTC

V gene: TRBV5-6
J gene: TRBJ1-2
D gene: TRBD1
clone size: -
CDR3 protein: CASSLDREPNYGYTF
CDR3 DNA: TGTGCCAGCAGCTTAGACAGGGAACCTAACTATGGCTACACCTTC

V gene: TRBV11-3
J gene: TRBJ2-4
D gene: TRBD2
clone size: once
CDR3 protein: CASSPDAASGGLAKNIQYF
CDR3 DNA: TGTGCCAGCAGCCCGGATGCTGCTAGCGGGGGCCTAGCCAAAAACATTCAGTACTTC

V gene: TRBV28
J gene: TRBJ1-5
D gene: TRBD1
clone size: -
CDR3 protein: CASSLDRGGQPQHF
CDR3 DNA: TGTGCCAGCAGTCTGGACAGGGGTGGTCAGCCCCAGCATTTT

V gene: TRBV19
J gene: TRBJ1-5
D gene: -
clone size: -
CDR3 protein: CASSADSYSNQPQHF
CDR3 DNA: TGTGCCAGTAGTGCCGACAGTTATAGCAATCAGCCCCAGCATTTT

V gene: TRBV18
J gene: TRBJ2-3
D gene: -
clone size: -
CDR3 protein: CASSSSDGTDTQYF
CDR3 DNA: TGTGCCAGCTCCAGCTCGGATGGCACAGATACGCAGTATTTT

V gene: TRBV7-9
J gene: TRBJ2-7
D gene: -
clone size: -
CDR3 protein: CASSLVPDYEQYF
CDR3 DNA: TGTGCCAGCAGCTTGGTGCCAGACTACGAGCAGTACTTC

V gene: TRBV9
J gene: TRBJ2-7
D gene: TRBD2
clone size: -
CDR3 protein: CASSARAGGLHEQYF
CDR3 DNA: TGTGCCAGCAGCGCAAGAGCGGGAGGTCTCCACGAGCAGTACTTC

V gene: TRBV27
J gene: TRBJ2-7
D gene: -
clone size: -
CDR3 protein: CASSTDGYEQYF
CDR3 DNA: TGTGCCAGCAGCACGGACGGCTACGAGCAGTACTTC

V gene: TRBV13
J gene: TRBJ1-1
D gene: TRBD1
clone size: -
CDR3 protein: CASSRGQGGEAFF
CDR3 DNA: TGTGCCAGCAGCCGCGGACAGGGCGGCGAAGCTTTCTTT

V gene: TRBV7-9
J gene: TRBJ2-1
D gene: TRBD1
clone size: -
CDR3 protein: CASSLGQGNYNEQFF
CDR3 DNA: TGTGCCAGCAGCTTAGGACAGGGAAACTACAATGAGCAGTTCTTC

V gene: TRBV7-9
J gene: TRBJ2-3
D gene: -
clone size: -
CDR3 protein: CASSAAASTDTQYF
CDR3 DNA: TGTGCCAGCAGCGCAGCGGCTAGCACAGATACGCAGTATTTT

V gene: TRBV29-1
J gene: TRBJ2-7
D gene: -
clone size: -
CDR3 protein: CSVEEGAYEQYF
CDR3 DNA: TGCAGCGTTGAGGAGGGCGCCTACGAGCAGTACTTC

V gene: TRBV28
J gene: TRBJ2-7
D gene: -
clone size: -
CDR3 protein: CASGEISYEQYF
CDR3 DNA: TGTGCCAGCGGAGAGATCTCCTACGAGCAGTACTTC

V gene: TRBV5-1
J gene: TRBJ2-7
D gene: -
clone size: -
CDR3 protein: CASSLGGREQYF
CDR3 DNA: TGCGCCAGCAGCTTGGGGGGTAGGGAGCAGTACTTC